The 17 T cell receptor beta chains given below trace back to one sample, sequenced in a study of OX40 agonist ivuxolimab in advanced cancers. The assay was immunoSEQ multiplex PCR, and TCRdb's table has in-frame clones only and misses some. The sample contains about 36,000 clones, approximately 80% of which appear only once. The sample here was CD4+ or CD8+ T cells sorted from blood, taken in a trial of the OX40 agonist ivuxolimab. Receptor source: an adult with an advanced solid tumor such as melanoma, head and neck, liver or kidney cancer.

This rearrangement joins TRBV11-2 to TRBJ2-2, with unresolved D. The germline CDR1 and CDR2 sequences are SGHAT and FQNNGV. Trimming took off 3 bases at V and 3 bases at J, with 11 bases between the two ends. The CDR3 runs to 15 residues. The CDR3 nucleotides are TGTGCCAGCAGCTTTGTTGCAGCTTACACCGGGGAGCTGTTTTTT. Protein sequence: CASSFVAAYTGELFF. Filled out from reference TRBV11-2 and TRBJ2-2, the complete variable domain reads EAGVAQSPRYKIIEKRQSVAFWCNPISGHATLYWYQQILGQGPKLLIQFQNNGVVDDSQLPKDRFSAERLKGVDSTLKIQPAKLEDSAVYLCASSFVAAYTGELFFGEGSRLTVL.

The chain carries TRBV9 and TRBJ2-5; tentative D call: TRBD2 (5 bases). There are 11 residues in the CDR3. CDR1 SGDLS and CDR2 YYNGEE come from the germline V gene. V lost 0 bases to trimming and J lost 10 bases, with 7 bases between them. CDR3 in amino acids: CASSVDGSQYF. CDR3 sequence (DNA): TGTGCCAGCAGCGTAGATGGGAGCCAGTACTTC.

This chain joins TRBV4-1 and TRBJ2-1, with D uncertain. With 1 base removed from V and 3 bases from J, the gap between germline ends came to 7 bases. The CDR3 length is 14 residues. Germline assignment: CDR1 MGHRA and CDR2 YSYEKL. CDR3 DNA sequence: TGCGCCAGCAGCCAAGTCTCCAACTACAATGAGCAGTTCTTC. Its protein is CASSQVSNYNEQFF.

The chain recombines TRBV6-1 with TRBJ2-2, with TRBD1 matching 10 bases. The germline V gene has CDR1 MNHNS and CDR2 SASEGT. With 3 bases clipped from V and 1 base from J, the junction kept 5 bases outside the gene matches. The CDR3 has 17 residues. CDR3 nucleotides: TGTGCCAGCAGTGACCCCCGGGACAGGGGGAACACCGGGGAGCTGTTTTTT. Its protein product is CASSDPRDRGNTGELFF.

This clone was seen more than once but under ten times. This chain uses TRBV19 with TRBJ2-7, with TRBD1 matching over 10 bases. CDR3 length: 14 residues. CDR1 LNHDA and CDR2 SQIVND come from the germline V gene (reference sequence). V gave up 3 bases and J gave up 10 bases; unmatched junction bases: 9. The CDR3 DNA reads TGTGCCAGTAGTATGACAGGGGGCGTAGGTCGACAGTACTTC. It yields the protein CASSMTGGVGRQYF.

This clone appeared a few times. The chain is built from TRBV12-5 and TRBJ2-1; 8 nucleotides line up with TRBD1. This CDR3 has 15 amino acids. CDR1 and CDR2 from the germline V gene are LGHNT and FRNRAP. J lost 7 bases, V lost 6 bases, and 11 bases had no gene match. The CDR3 spells CASGRTGGRWNEQFF. The CDR3 DNA reads as TGTGCTAGTGGCCGCACAGGGGGAAGGTGGAATGAGCAGTTCTTC.

The V and J genes are TRBV19 and TRBJ2-5; TRBD2 might be the D (6 bases). This CDR3 region has 14 residues. V was cut by 3 bases and J by 2 bases, with 10 bases left in between. Germline V lookup: CDR1 LNHDA, CDR2 SQIVND (reference sequence). The CDR3 is CASSITGVQETQYF. CDR3 DNA: TGTGCCAGTAGTATCACGGGAGTACAAGAGACCCAGTACTTC.

The chain carries TRBV19 and TRBJ2-5; D is unresolved. The J call is uncertain, as TRBJ2-7 better fits the DNA end. The CDR3 sequence is 14 residues long. Germline CDR1 and CDR2: LNHDA and SQIVND (reference sequence). CDR3 bases: TGTGCCAGTAGTATAGGACCAGCTACCTACGAGCAGTACTTC. Its protein is CASSIGPATYEQYF.

The chain recombines TRBV19 with TRBJ1-1; TRBD1 might be the D (6 bases). Germline V gene lookup returns CDR1 LNHDA and CDR2 SQIVND (reference sequence). Trimming shortened V by 3 bases and J by 4 bases, and 24 bases separated the two germline ends. CDR3 length: 18 residues. The CDR3 coding sequence is TGTGCCAGTAGTATGGAGTTATGGAGGCAGGGGCTTCGCACTGAAGCTTTCTTT. It yields the protein CASSMELWRQGLRTEAFF.

V usage is TRBV7-6 and J usage is TRBJ2-4; 8 bases are a match to TRBD2. Trimming took 3 bases from V and 9 from J; bases not matched to a gene: 7. In germline, CDR1 is SGHVS, CDR2 FNYEAQ. The CDR3 has 14 residues. CDR3 amino acids: CASSFGGAEAIQYF. CDR3 in DNA: TGTGCCAGCAGCTTCGGGGGGGCCGAGGCCATTCAGTACTTC.

This clone showed up just a few times. This sequence joins TRBV6-5 and TRBJ2-7; TRBD2 matches 8 bases. From germline, CDR1 is MNHEY and CDR2 SVGAGI. This CDR3 is 14 amino acids long. V trimming: 4 bases; J trimming: 3 bases; junction bases outside the gene matches: 5. Here the CDR3 reads CASSSLAGRYEQYF. The CDR3 nucleotides read TGTGCCAGCAGTTCTCTAGCGGGCCGCTACGAGCAGTACTTC.

This clone came up a few times. The CDR3 DNA is TGTGCCAGCAGTTACCAAATAAAGGCGGACAGTCCTTGGGAAGAGACCCAGTACTTC. Amino acids: CASSYQIKADSPWEETQYF. The chain recombines TRBV6-7 with TRBJ2-5; a possible D gene is TRBD1 (6 bases). TRBV6-7 falls under the ORF class, with uncertain function. CDR3 size: 19 residues. The V gene lost 2 bases and the J gene lost 3 bases, with 25 bases spanning the gap.

This clone was detected only once. The chain has TRBV5-6 and TRBJ1-1; tentatively, D is TRBD1 (5 bases). CDR1 and CDR2 from the germline V gene are SGHDT and YYEEEE. Trimming removed 0 bases at V and 0 bases at J, with 6 bases between. The CDR3 contains 14 residues. In DNA form, the CDR3 reads TGTGCCAGCAGCTTGGACAGGATGAACACTGAAGCTTTCTTT. Translation: CASSLDRMNTEAFF.

The chain joins TRBV29-1 to TRBJ1-2; 7 nucleotides line up with TRBD1. This CDR3 has 12 residues. Trimming removed 0 bases from V and 8 bases from J; junction bases left unmatched: 3. Germline assignment: CDR1 SQVTM and CDR2 ANQGSEA. CDR3 sequence reads: CSVEEGGPGYTF. The CDR3 bases are TGCAGCGTTGAAGAAGGGGGCCCAGGCTACACCTTC.

The rearrangement uses TRBV6-1 and TRBJ1-2; D perhaps matches TRBD1 (6 bases). CDR1 is MNHNS and CDR2 is SASEGT in the germline V gene. The CDR3 sequence is 13 residues long. The V end was cut by 11 bases, the J end by 6 bases, with 19 bases between. CDR3 sequence reads: CALSRPGANGYTF. CDR3 in DNA: TGTGCCCTTTCACGGCCAGGGGCGAATGGCTACACCTTC.

The V gene is TRBV5-1, the J gene TRBJ1-3; the D is unclear. Deletions cut 2 bases from V and 0 bases from J, with 6 bases between. Germline CDR1 SGHRS, CDR2 YFSETQ. The CDR3 extends over 14 amino acids. The CDR3 DNA reads as TGCGCCAGCAGCTTCTCCAGCTCTGGAAACACCATATATTTT. Amino acid sequence: CASSFSSSGNTIYF.

This clone appeared a few times. This chain connects TRBV19 to TRBJ1-1; weak D call: TRBD1 (6 bases). CDR3 length: 15 amino acids. With 5 bases removed from V and 5 bases from J, the gap between germline ends came to 18 bases. The germline V gene has CDR1 LNHDA and CDR2 SQIVND (reference sequence). The CDR3 sequence is CASSRSGGSDTEAFF. The CDR3 DNA follows: TGTGCCAGTAGTCGCAGTGGGGGCTCGGATACTGAAGCTTTCTTT.